This TCR beta chain was captured by sequencing in a study of blood T cell repertoires in COVID-19. There are 14 residues in the CDR3. The germline CDR1 and CDR2 sequences are DFQATT and SNEGSKA (reference sequence). V was clipped by 3 bases and J by 0 bases, with 12 bases between them. Sequenced by immunoSEQ multiplex PCR; TCRdb stores in-frame clones only, minus some. The data show 50,000 to 65,000 clones, with around 85% seen just once and approximately 4.5% held by the top ten. The receptor's source is a man aged 40-55 years with active COVID-19. Sequencing was done on a sample of peripheral blood. The chain combines TRBV20-1 with TRBJ2-7; D is possibly TRBD2 (5 bases). The CDR3 region is CSASGGQSSYEQYF. The CDR3 bases are TGCAGTGCTAGTGGCGGGCAGAGCTCCTACGAGCAGTACTTC.